This passage covers 24 T cell receptor beta chains from one sample sequenced in a study of regulatory dendritic cells for organ transplantation. Here immunoSEQ multiplex PCR was the method, and the copy in TCRdb shows in-frame clones only, minus some. The repertoire holds approximately 35,000 clones, 70% to 90% seen once, with over 0.06% in the top ten. Source material: naive CD4+ T cells from blood. Described subset: CD45RA+ naive T cells. Receptor source: a human donor in good health.

The genes are TRBV5-4 and TRBJ2-5, with TRBD1 matching over 9 bases. V dropped 3 bases and J dropped 2; count of bases not matched to a gene: 2. This CDR3 contains 14 residues. CDR1 and CDR2 from the germline V gene are SGHNT and YYREEE (reference sequence). CDR3 coding DNA: TGTGCCAGCAGCTCGACAGGGGGTCAAGAGACCCAGTACTTC. Translated, it gives CASSSTGGQETQYF. Together with reference TRBV5-4 and TRBJ2-5, the CDR3 gives the full variable domain: ETGVTQSPTHLIKTRGQQVTLRCSSQSGHNTVSWYQQALGQGPQFIFQYYREEENGRGNFPPRFSGLQFPNYSSELNVNALELDDSALYLCASSSTGGQETQYFGPGTRLLVL.

This rearrangement joins TRBV7-8 to TRBJ1-4, with a weak D call TRBD1 (6 bases). Germline V gene lookup returns CDR1 SGHVS and CDR2 FQNEAQ. Trimming took off 4 bases at V and 7 bases at J, with 19 bases between the two ends. This CDR3 is 16 amino acids long. In DNA form, the CDR3 reads TGTGCCAGCAGCTCACTAACGGGGGGCTGGGGTGAAAAACTGTTTTTT. This codes for CASSSLTGGWGEKLFF.

Written as DNA, the CDR3 is TGTGCCAGCAGTCAGGGCTCTTATCAGCCCCAGCATTTT. Protein sequence: CASSQGSYQPQHF. The rearrangement joins TRBV2 to TRBJ1-5; maybe TRBD1 (5 bases). The length of the CDR3 is 13 residues. The germline gives CDR1 SNHLY, CDR2 FYNNEI. The germline V and J ends were trimmed by 5 bases and 5 bases, with 10 bases remaining between them.

This clone was seen more than once but under ten times. The chain is built from TRBV4-3 and TRBJ1-2; D remains unclear. The CDR3 is 16 amino acids. V lost 1 base and J lost 5, with 17 bases in between. Looked up from germline, CDR1 is LGHNA and CDR2 is YSLEER. In DNA, the CDR3 is TGCGCCAGCAGCCAAGGGTCCAGCGACCCAATATATGGCTACACCTTC. This translates into CASSQGSSDPIYGYTF.

This rearrangement joins TRBV27 to TRBJ2-3; TRBD1 aligns across 10 bases. V was pared by 5 bases and J by 4 bases, with 6 bases of the junction left unmatched. The CDR3 consists of 15 residues. CDR1 MNHEY and CDR2 SMNVEV come from the germline V gene (reference sequence). Here the CDR3 DNA reads TGTGCCAGCAGTAAAAGGACAGGGGGTCCAGATACGCAGTATTTT. This sequence encodes CASSKRTGGPDTQYF.

This clone has only one observation. The chain links TRBV6-6 to TRBJ1-4; D is perhaps TRBD1 (6 bases). CDR1 and CDR2 from the germline V gene are MNHNY and SVGAGI (reference sequence). The length of the CDR3 is 14 residues. Trimming took 6 bases from V and 8 from J, leaving 16 bases between them. The CDR3 loop is CASRMDSTDEKLFF. Written as DNA, the CDR3 is TGTGCCAGCAGGATGGACAGTACCGACGAAAAACTGTTTTTT.

The chain carries TRBV29-1 and TRBJ2-7; D is undetermined. The CDR3 sequence is 12 residues long. V lost 4 bases and J lost 3, with 10 bases in between. In germline, CDR1 is SQVTM, CDR2 ANQGSEA. The CDR3 sequence: CSVVLTSYEQYF. CDR3 bases: TGCAGCGTTGTGCTCACCAGCTACGAGCAGTACTTC.

The CDR3, as DNA: TGTGCCAGCAGCCAAGATTCTAGCGGGGGGGGCTGGAAGACCCAGTACTTC. Translated, it gives CASSQDSSGGGWKTQYF. The gene calls are TRBV4-2 and TRBJ2-5; TRBD2 matches at 12 bases. This CDR3 is built from 17 residues. The V gene end was trimmed by 0 bases and the J gene end by 6 bases; junction bases not matched to a gene: 8. Germline CDR1 reads LGHNA; CDR2 reads YNFKEQ.

V is TRBV7-2 and J is TRBJ2-3; D unresolved. Trimming took 7 bases from V and 5 from J, leaving 16 bases between them. The germline CDR1 and CDR2 sequences are SGHTA and FQGNSA. The CDR3 spans 14 residues. CDR3: CASTQTPLLDTQYF. The CDR3 DNA follows: TGTGCCAGCACCCAAACCCCTCTCTTAGATACGCAGTATTTT.

This clone was found once. The V gene is TRBV18, the J gene TRBJ2-7; 13 nucleotides line up with TRBD2. The CDR3 has 18 residues. J was trimmed by 2 bases and V by 4 bases; bases with no gene match: 11. Looked up from germline, CDR1 is KGHSH and CDR2 is LQKENI. The DNA for the CDR3 is TGTGCCAGCTCACTGACTAGCGGGGGGCCAGGGGTTCCCTACGAGCAGTACTTC. Its protein product is CASSLTSGGPGVPYEQYF.

The chain links TRBV6-5 to TRBJ1-5; D remains unclear. This CDR3 contains 13 residues. Germline V gene lookup returns CDR1 MNHEY and CDR2 SVGAGI. Trimming removed 2 bases from V and 4 bases from J, with 6 bases in between. CDR3 sequence reads: CASSYVPNQPQHF. The DNA for the CDR3 is TGTGCCAGCAGTTACGTCCCAAATCAGCCCCAGCATTTT.

The rearrangement joins TRBV30 to TRBJ2-3; TRBD2 agrees at 7 bases. Per germline, CDR1 GTSNPN and CDR2 SVGIG (reference sequence). After removal of 3 bases from V and 2 bases from J, the junction contained 5 bases not matched to a gene. The CDR3 runs 14 residues. The CDR3 reads CAWSRTSATDTQYF. For the CDR3, the DNA is TGTGCCTGGAGCCGAACTAGCGCCACAGATACGCAGTATTTT.

The chain combines TRBV5-4 with TRBJ2-1, with 8 bases that match TRBD1. CDR3 length: 13 amino acids. Losses at the gene ends were 4 bases for V and 9 bases for J; bases not matched to a gene: 6. CDR1 is SGHNT and CDR2 is YYREEE in the germline V gene (reference sequence). CDR3 residues: CASSAGGKGEQFF. CDR3 bases: TGTGCCAGCAGCGCAGGGGGCAAGGGTGAGCAGTTCTTC.

The V and J genes are TRBV18 and TRBJ1-4; D remains ambiguous. V was cut by 4 bases and J by 4 bases, with 7 bases left in between. The germline CDR1 and CDR2 sequences are KGHSH and LQKENI. The CDR3 length is 13 residues. CDR3 sequence reads: CASSRRINEKLFF. CDR3 DNA sequence: TGTGCCAGCTCACGCCGGATTAATGAAAAACTGTTTTTT.

This rearrangement joins TRBV6-5 to TRBJ2-1; 7 nucleotides align to TRBD1. J was trimmed by 6 bases and V by 2 bases; bases with no gene match: 4. The CDR3 loop spans 14 amino acids. Germline CDR1 MNHEY, CDR2 SVGAGI. The CDR3: CASSYGTVSNEQFF. The DNA of the CDR3 is TGTGCCAGCAGTTACGGGACAGTGAGCAATGAGCAGTTCTTC.

V usage is TRBV18 and J usage is TRBJ1-1; the match to TRBD1 covers 8 bases. J gave up 2 bases and V 3 bases, and 5 bases lay outside the gene matches. Germline CDR1 and CDR2: KGHSH and LQKENI. CDR3 length equals 15 residues. The CDR3 DNA reads TGTGCCAGCTCACCGGAGCAGGGGGCAAACACTGAAGCTTTCTTT. It specifies CASSPEQGANTEAFF.

The chain combines TRBV13 with TRBJ1-5; TRBD1 agrees at 8 bases. The V gene's germline CDR1 is PRHDT and CDR2 FYEKMQ (reference sequence). J was trimmed by 2 bases and V by 0 bases; bases with no gene match: 3. The CDR3 has 16 residues. CDR3 DNA: TGTGCCAGCAGCTTAGGCTTGGGACAGGGCAATCAGCCCCAGCATTTT. It translates to CASSLGLGQGNQPQHF.

V usage is TRBV18 and J usage is TRBJ1-5, with D possibly matching TRBD1 (5 bases). V was shortened by 2 bases and J by 1 base, with 21 bases between the two germline ends. Germline CDR1 KGHSH, CDR2 LQKENI. CDR3 length: 19 residues. CDR3 sequence (DNA): TGTGCCAGCTCACCAAAGGGCAGGGCCCCCGGTTCGAGCAATCAGCCCCAGCATTTT. Its protein is CASSPKGRAPGSSNQPQHF.

The V and J genes are TRBV6-6 and TRBJ1-1; D is unclear. Between the trimmed V and J ends, which lost 5 bases and 7 bases, there was a span of 8 bases. The CDR3 spans 11 residues. Germline values: CDR1 MNHNY, CDR2 SVGAGI (reference sequence). As DNA, the CDR3 is TGTGCCAGCAGTCGATCTATTGAAGCTTTCTTT. This gives the protein CASSRSIEAFF.

This clone was seen a single time. The chain carries TRBV7-2 and TRBJ2-2; a possible D gene is TRBD2 (6 bases). Germline CDR1 reads SGHTA; CDR2 reads FQGNSA. This CDR3 has 15 amino acids. Between the trimmed V and J ends, which lost 7 bases and 6 bases, there was a span of 18 bases. CDR3: CASTPLVGGPGELFF. CDR3 DNA: TGTGCCAGCACCCCCCTGGTCGGGGGTCCCGGGGAGCTGTTTTTT.

The rearrangement links TRBV5-4 to TRBJ1-1; D is undetermined. V gave up 1 base and J gave up 11 bases, with 15 bases separating them. This CDR3 region has 13 residues. CDR1 SGHNT and CDR2 YYREEE come from the germline V gene (reference sequence). The CDR3 sequence: CASSLRPGPEAFF. The CDR3 bases are TGTGCCAGCAGCTTGAGACCGGGCCCAGAGGCTTTCTTT.

CDR3 DNA: TGTGCCAGCAGTTTCGGGACAGGGTTTGCAAATGAGCAGTTCTTC. It is translated as CASSFGTGFANEQFF. The chain carries TRBV27 and TRBJ2-1; 9 bases fit TRBD1. The V segment lost 3 bases and the J segment 7 bases; nucleotides outside the gene matches: 7. The CDR3 length is 15 residues. Germline CDR1 and CDR2: MNHEY and SMNVEV (reference sequence).

The chain links TRBV30 to TRBJ2-7; D may be TRBD2 (6 bases). CDR1 GTSNPN and CDR2 SVGIG come from the germline V gene (reference sequence). The V end was cut by 3 bases, the J end by 4 bases, with 10 bases between. This CDR3 contains 12 residues. CDR3 region: CAWSSGRYEQYF. CDR3 coding DNA: TGTGCCTGGAGCTCAGGGAGGTACGAGCAGTACTTC.

The CDR3 bases are TGTGCTAGTGGTTTCCTGACGTCGACGTATGGCTACACCTTC. This codes for CASGFLTSTYGYTF. The rearrangement joins TRBV12-5 to TRBJ1-2; D remains ambiguous. From germline, CDR1 is LGHNT and CDR2 FRNRAP. V shed 3 bases and J shed 5 bases, with 13 bases lying between them. The CDR3 runs 14 residues.